The 32 T cell receptor beta chains presented below share a single source sample, sequenced in a study of blood T cell repertoires in COVID-19. Only in-frame clones appear in the TCRdb table, and some are missing; sequencing was by immunoSEQ multiplex PCR. Of 81,000 or so clones in the sample, 65% to 90% were seen once. The sequenced sample consisted of peripheral blood. The source is a man aged 45 to 65 with COVID-19, enrolled during active disease.

The rearrangement joins TRBV28 to TRBJ2-5, with TRBD1 identical over 7 bases. Germline V gene data show CDR1 as MDHEN and CDR2 as SYDVKM. This CDR3 spans 15 amino acids. Trimming at V came to 4 bases and at J to 1 base, leaving 6 bases not matched to a gene. CDR3 loop: CASSSTGEVQETQYF. CDR3 in DNA: TGTGCCAGCAGTTCCACAGGGGAAGTCCAAGAGACCCAGTACTTC.

In DNA, the CDR3 is TGTGCCAGTAGTGGGGGGGACAGGGACGGGACTGAAGCTTTCTTT. This translates into CASSGGDRDGTEAFF. The V call is TRBV19, the J call TRBJ1-1, with 9 bases lining up with TRBD1. Germline V gene data show CDR1 as LNHDA and CDR2 as SQIVND (reference sequence). CDR3 size: 15 residues. Trimming cost V 5 bases and J 5 bases; bases outside gene matches: 9.

The rearrangement joins TRBV11-2 to TRBJ1-2, with TRBD1 identical over 8 bases. Trimming at V came to 5 bases and at J to 6 bases, leaving 11 bases not matched to a gene. Per germline, CDR1 SGHAT and CDR2 FQNNGV. The CDR3 has 15 amino acids. Here the CDR3 reads CASSRRLDREDGYTF. The CDR3 region has the DNA TGTGCCAGCAGCCGACGTTTGGACAGGGAAGATGGCTACACCTTC.

The table lists this clone with a count of one. The J gene is TRBJ2-5, the V gene TRBV24-1; D is unresolved. Trimming removed 5 bases at V and 5 bases at J, with 11 bases between. This CDR3 has 13 amino acids. Germline CDR1 is KGHDR and CDR2 is SFDVKD. As DNA, the CDR3 is TGTGCCACCAGTGGAGATTCCAGGGAGACCCAGTACTTC. The encoded protein is CATSGDSRETQYF.

This chain connects TRBV27 to TRBJ1-2; no reliable D call. The CDR3 is 15 amino acids. The germline gives CDR1 MNHEY, CDR2 SMNVEV (reference sequence). Trimming stripped 8 bases from V and 4 bases from J, with 20 bases between. The CDR3 nucleotides read TGTGCCAGCTCTTTCCTCCGGGGTTCAGGCTATGGCTACACCTTC. It yields the protein CASSFLRGSGYGYTF.

The table lists this clone with a count of one. The chain uses TRBV4-2 and TRBJ2-7; D not resolved. This CDR3 region has 15 residues. V lost 0 bases and J 5 bases, leaving 14 bases between the germline ends. Per germline, CDR1 LGHNA and CDR2 YNFKEQ. The CDR3 sequence: CASSQDLRVSDEQYF. The CDR3 nucleotides are TGTGCCAGCAGCCAAGATCTTCGGGTGAGTGACGAGCAGTACTTC.

The rearrangement uses TRBV27 and TRBJ1-5, with D possibly TRBD1 on 6 matching bases. The CDR3 length is 17 residues. Trimming took off 5 bases at V and 7 bases at J, with 24 bases between the two ends. The germline CDR1 and CDR2 sequences are MNHEY and SMNVEV (reference sequence). The chain's CDR3 is CASSTLTGTADKQPQHF. The CDR3 nucleotides are TGTGCCAGCAGTACCTTAACAGGGACGGCGGACAAACAGCCCCAGCATTTT.

The rearrangement joins TRBV30 to TRBJ2-7; no clear D gene. The CDR3 covers 11 residues. Germline CDR1 GTSNPN, CDR2 SVGIG (reference sequence). V lost 3 bases, J lost 3 bases, and 6 bases lay in between. This chain's CDR3 is CAWSRLYEQYF. The DNA for the CDR3 is TGTGCCTGGAGCCGACTCTACGAGCAGTACTTC.

This chain joins TRBV9 and TRBJ2-1; TRBD2 is a possible D gene (6 bases). This CDR3 has 15 amino acids. The germline V gene encodes CDR1 SGDLS and CDR2 YYNGEE. V lost 6 bases and J lost 7, with 20 bases in between. The CDR3 DNA reads as TGTGCCAGCAATGGGGGGAATCTGATGCAGAATGAGCAGTTCTTC. Translating it yields CASNGGNLMQNEQFF.

The chain uses TRBV5-1 and TRBJ2-7, with D possibly being TRBD1 (6 bases). V shed 4 bases and J shed 3 bases, with 11 bases lying between them. This CDR3 region has 13 residues. Germline V gives CDR1 SGHRS, CDR2 YFSETQ. As DNA, the CDR3 is TGCGCCAGCAGCCTACAGGGATTCTACGAGCAGTACTTC. Encoded protein: CASSLQGFYEQYF. The full variable domain, completed using reference TRBV5-1 and TRBJ2-7, is KAGVTQTPRYLIKTRGQQVTLSCSPISGHRSVSWYQQTPGQGLQFLFEYFSETQRNKGNFPGRFSGRQFSNSRSEMNVSTLELGDSALYLCASSLQGFYEQYFGPGTRLTVT.

The V gene is TRBV28, the J gene TRBJ2-3, with TRBD2 matching 13 bases. Looked up from germline, CDR1 is MDHEN and CDR2 is SYDVKM. The CDR3 consists of 16 residues. Losses at the gene ends were 6 bases for V and 7 bases for J; bases not matched to a gene: 10. CDR3 region: CASRPRTSGSGYTQYF. The DNA for the CDR3 is TGTGCCAGCAGACCCCGGACTAGCGGGAGTGGGTATACGCAGTATTTT.

The rearrangement links TRBV10-3 to TRBJ2-3, with D perhaps matching TRBD1 (6 bases). Trimming shortened V by 5 bases and J by 3 bases, and 9 bases separated the two germline ends. Looked up from germline, CDR1 is ENHRY and CDR2 is SYGVKD. CDR3 size: 13 residues. CDR3 loop: CAISRGGTDTQYF. DNA of the CDR3: TGTGCCATCAGTAGAGGGGGAACAGATACGCAGTATTTT.

This clone was detected once. V usage is TRBV11-3 and J usage is TRBJ2-3; 13 bases line up with TRBD2. Germline V gene data show CDR1 as SGHNT and CDR2 as YENEEA. The ends lost 5 bases at V and 4 bases at J; junction bases unmatched: 6. The CDR3 runs to 16 residues. CDR3 amino acids: CASSQGLAGSADTQYF. Written as DNA, the CDR3 is TGTGCCAGCAGCCAGGGACTAGCGGGAAGTGCAGATACGCAGTATTTT.

The chain has TRBV5-5 and TRBJ1-1, with a tentative D call TRBD1 (6 bases). Germline V gene data show CDR1 as SGHKS and CDR2 as YYEKEE (reference sequence). The CDR3 extends over 14 amino acids. V lost 2 bases and J lost 8, with 16 bases in between. The DNA of the CDR3 is TGTGCCAGCAGCTTTCCTGGGGGCCGGGCGGAAGCTTTCTTT. Its protein product is CASSFPGGRAEAFF.

This rearrangement joins TRBV19 to TRBJ2-1; D gene unclear. V dropped 3 bases and J dropped 1 base, with 10 bases sitting between them. The CDR3 length is 15 residues. Germline-derived CDR1 and CDR2 are LNHDA and SQIVND (reference sequence). For the CDR3, the DNA is TGTGCCAGTAGTATCCAGGTCTGGTCCTACAATGAGCAGTTCTTC. This encodes CASSIQVWSYNEQFF.

The chain links TRBV30 to TRBJ2-7; TRBD2 aligns across 7 bases. This CDR3 spans 14 amino acids. Unmatched junction bases numbered 18, after V lost 4 bases and J lost 12 bases. CDR1 is GTSNPN and CDR2 is SVGIG in the germline V gene (reference sequence). The DNA for the CDR3 is TGTGCCTGGACTTCCCTCCCGGGACTACGAACCCCGTACTTC. It specifies CAWTSLPGLRTPYF. Combining the CDR3 with reference TRBV30 and TRBJ2-7 gives the whole variable domain SQTIHQWPATLVQPVGSPLSLECTVEGTSNPNLYWYRQAAGRGLQLLFYSVGIGQISSEVPQNLSASRPQDRQFILSSKKLLLSDSGFYLCAWTSLPGLRTPYFGPGTRLTVT.

The J gene is TRBJ1-1, the V gene TRBV18; TRBD1 might be the D (6 bases). Trimming left V 2 bases short and J 5 bases short, with 15 bases between. The CDR3 runs to 15 residues. Germline assignment: CDR1 KGHSH and CDR2 LQKENI. DNA of the CDR3: TGTGCCAGCTCACCAAATGCAGGGCAGGGGACTGAAGCTTTCTTT. Amino acids: CASSPNAGQGTEAFF.

The J gene is TRBJ1-5, the V gene TRBV6-2 or TRBV6-3; D perhaps matches TRBD1 (6 bases). Trimming shortened V by 2 bases and J by 6 bases, and 26 bases separated the two germline ends. The CDR3 sequence is 19 residues long. Germline-derived CDR1 and CDR2 are MNHEY and SVGEGT. CDR3 sequence: CASSYPGGGVQSKGQPQHF. The CDR3 DNA follows: TGTGCCAGCAGTTACCCGGGAGGGGGAGTTCAGTCGAAGGGTCAGCCCCAGCATTTT.

The chain uses TRBV7-8 and TRBJ1-1; TRBD1 matches 7 bases. Germline CDR1 SGHVS, CDR2 FQNEAQ. V was clipped by 5 bases and J by 11 bases; unmatched bases: 14. CDR3 size: 14 residues. CDR3 protein: CASSAFSGGLGAFF. The CDR3 DNA sequence: TGTGCCAGCAGCGCCTTTTCAGGGGGATTGGGTGCTTTCTTT.

This clone has a single count. V and J are TRBV19 and TRBJ2-7, with D perhaps TRBD1 (5 bases). The CDR3 is 15 amino acids. The germline gives CDR1 LNHDA, CDR2 SQIVND (reference sequence). Trimming removed 3 bases from V and 7 bases from J, with 19 bases in between. The CDR3 sequence is CASSIRTGLPGEQYF. The CDR3 DNA sequence: TGTGCCAGTAGTATCCGCACAGGTCTTCCAGGGGAGCAGTACTTC.

This clone came up a few times. The rearrangement links TRBV11-2 to TRBJ1-3; the D gene is possibly TRBD1 (5 bases). CDR3 size: 18 residues. Deletions cut 2 bases from V and 0 bases from J, with 17 bases between. The germline CDR1 and CDR2 sequences are SGHAT and FQNNGV. Here the CDR3 reads CASSLRFWGPSSGNTIYF. Written as DNA, the CDR3 is TGTGCCAGCAGCTTAAGGTTCTGGGGCCCGAGCTCTGGAAACACCATATATTTT. Variable domain in full (rest from reference TRBV11-2 and TRBJ1-3): EAGVAQSPRYKIIEKRQSVAFWCNPISGHATLYWYQQILGQGPKLLIQFQNNGVVDDSQLPKDRFSAERLKGVDSTLKIQPAKLEDSAVYLCASSLRFWGPSSGNTIYFGEGSWLTVV.

This sequence joins TRBV29-1 and TRBJ2-1, with D perhaps matching TRBD2 (6 bases). CDR1 is SQVTM, CDR2 ANQGSEA, per germline. V was shortened by 1 base and J by 3 bases, with 10 bases between the two germline ends. The CDR3 consists of 14 residues. The CDR3 here is CSVEAGLLYNEQFF. CDR3 DNA: TGCAGCGTTGAAGCGGGACTCCTCTACAATGAGCAGTTCTTC.

The chain has TRBV21-1 and TRBJ2-7; no check of the table's D call, TRBD1, against the DNA was made. TRBV21-1 constitutes a pseudogene. CDR3 size: 15 residues. The CDR3 spells CASSKDKDSSYEQYF. For the CDR3, the DNA is TGTGCCAGCAGCAAAGATAAGGACAGCTCCTACGAGCAGTACTTC.

This chain links TRBV5-3 with TRBJ2-7; D might be TRBD1 (5 bases). TRBV5-3 is recorded as an ORF, its role being uncertain. V was cut by 0 bases and J by 1 base, with 20 bases left in between. The CDR3 has 18 residues. The chain's CDR3 is CARSLVFLTDNPSYEQYF. The CDR3, as DNA: TGTGCCAGAAGCTTGGTCTTCCTTACGGACAACCCTTCCTACGAGCAGTACTTC.

For this clone: Germline is not matched at one junction end, which may reflect a read error. The V gene is TRBV7-7, the J gene TRBJ2-2; D is possibly TRBD1 (6 bases). Germline values: CDR1 SSHAT, CDR2 FNYEAQ (reference sequence). The CDR3 runs to 12 residues. CDR3: CASRTDTGELFF. The CDR3 DNA sequence: TGTGCTAGCAGGACAGATACCGGGGAGCTGTTTTTT.

The chain recombines TRBV11-3 with TRBJ2-7; 13 bases map to TRBD2. The germline V gene has CDR1 SGHNT and CDR2 YENEEA. V gave up 6 bases and J gave up 3 bases; unmatched junction bases: 20. This CDR3 is 20 amino acids long. DNA for the CDR3: TGTGCCAGCAGGCCAATGCGGCTTGGACTAGCGGGAGCGGTCCGCTACGAGCAGTACTTC. Its translation: CASRPMRLGLAGAVRYEQYF.

This chain links TRBV18 with TRBJ2-5; TRBD1 matches at 8 bases. Germline V CDR1 and CDR2: KGHSH, LQKENI. J lost 3 bases, V lost 3 bases, and 6 bases had no gene match. CDR3 length: 15 amino acids. The CDR3 spells CASSPGTGEKETQYF. The CDR3 coding sequence is TGTGCCAGCTCACCCGGGACAGGCGAAAAAGAGACCCAGTACTTC.

The table lists this clone with a few counts. The sample carries other DNA sequences with the same CDR3. This rearrangement joins TRBV5-1 to TRBJ2-7; 8 bases agree with TRBD1. The CDR3 is 14 residues long. Germline CDR1 is SGHRS and CDR2 is YFSETQ. The J segment lost 3 bases and the V segment lost 1 base, leaving 3 bases of the junction unmatched. The CDR3 is CASSLTGGNYEQYF. The DNA of the CDR3 is TGCGCCAGCAGCTTGACAGGGGGGAACTACGAGCAGTACTTC.

The CDR3 DNA is TGTGCCAGCAGCAAAGGGACTAGCGGAACCTACGAGCAGTACTTC. This sequence encodes CASSKGTSGTYEQYF. The rearrangement links TRBV21-1 to TRBJ2-7; TRBD2, the table's D call, lacks a check against the DNA. TRBV21-1 is described as a pseudogene. The CDR3 length is 15 residues.

The genes are TRBV4-2 and TRBJ1-5, with a tentative D call TRBD1 (5 bases). The CDR3 runs to 14 residues. V lost 0 bases and J 5 bases, leaving 8 bases between the germline ends. CDR1 and CDR2 from the germline V gene are LGHNA and YNFKEQ. CDR3 bases: TGTGCCAGCAGCCAAGAGGGGGGGGATCAGCCCCAGCATTTT. The encoded protein is CASSQEGGDQPQHF.

This clone was recorded once. The chain links TRBV6-5 to TRBJ1-6; maybe TRBD1 (5 bases). The CDR3 has 14 residues. The germline gives CDR1 MNHEY, CDR2 SVGAGI. The ends were cut back, 4 bases at V and 9 bases at J, with 13 bases in the middle. The CDR3 DNA is TGTGCCAGCAGTTTTAGGTCAGGGTTTTCACCCCTCCACTTT. This gives the protein CASSFRSGFSPLHF.

This rearrangement joins TRBV18 to TRBJ2-3; 8 positions match TRBD2. V gave up 1 base and J gave up 4 bases; unmatched junction bases: 7. CDR3 size: 16 residues. Germline values: CDR1 KGHSH, CDR2 LQKENI. CDR3 in amino acids: CASSPQNGRAADTQYF. In nucleotides, the CDR3 is TGTGCCAGCTCACCACAGAACGGGAGGGCCGCAGATACGCAGTATTTT.